This entry describes one TCR beta chain. The CDR3 sequence is 13 residues long. The germline gives CDR1 DFQATT, CDR2 SNEGSKA (reference sequence). TCR beta CDR3 regions were amplified from RNA. During a first-round RT-PCR of the TCR CDR3, the HTBI primer set was used. TCRdb processed the multiplex PCR reads anew with MiXCR; each CDR3 protein has one entry. The data show around 60,000 distinct CDR3 sequences, with roughly 52% seen just once and around an eighth held by the top ten. This sample stems from a study of T cells in Graves' hyperthyroidism and ophthalmopathy. Isolation of PBMCs was performed on around 9.4 ml fresh peripheral blood.

This TCR was recovered from a woman between 25 and 40 years old with Graves' ophthalmopathy. V is TRBV20-1 and J is TRBJ2-7, with 7 bases matching TRBD1. Sequencing was carried out using blood. The CDR3 DNA follows: TGCAGCGCGAGACAGGGCCCCGACTACGAGCAGTACTTC. Its protein product is CSARQGPDYEQYF.